The 4 T cell receptor beta chains below all came from one sample that was sequenced in a study of PD-1 blockade in classical Hodgkin lymphoma. Relapse was seen in all patients after autologous stem cell transplantation, and brentuximab vedotin exposure was variable. Method: immunoSEQ multiplex PCR; TCRdb's copy keeps in-frame clones and lacks some. The sample includes tens of thousands of clones, 75% to 90% of them seen just once. Sequences were derived from peripheral blood mononuclear cells (PBMCs), sampled at baseline. The origin of the receptors is a human donor with classical Hodgkin lymphoma.

For the CDR3, the DNA is TGTGCCAGCTCACCATTGTCAAAAACCTATGGCTACACCTTC. It translates to CASSPLSKTYGYTF. The rearrangement uses TRBV18 and TRBJ1-2, with unresolved D. V was cut by 2 bases and J by 4 bases, with 11 bases left in between. Germline CDR1 reads KGHSH; CDR2 reads LQKENI. There are 14 residues in the CDR3.

The V call is TRBV5-6, the J call TRBJ1-2, with D possibly matching TRBD1 (5 bases). This CDR3 contains 12 residues. The germline gives CDR1 SGHDT, CDR2 YYEEEE. Trimming took 7 bases from V and 1 from J, leaving 8 bases between them. CDR3 DNA: TGTGCCAGCCAGGGTGGTAACTATGGCTACACCTTC. Translation: CASQGGNYGYTF. The whole variable domain, filled in from reference TRBV5-6 and TRBJ1-2, reads DAGVTQSPTHLIKTRGQQVTLRCSPKSGHDTVSWYQQALGQGPQFIFQYYEEEERQRGNFPDRFSGHQFPNYSSELNVNALLLGDSALYLCASQGGNYGYTFGSGTRLTVV.

The chain links TRBV5-4 to TRBJ2-1; D gene uncertain. This CDR3 is 15 amino acids long. Germline CDR1 SGHNT, CDR2 YYREEE (reference sequence). Trimming stripped 0 bases from V and 4 bases from J, with 11 bases between. CDR3 sequence reads: CASSLDYDRYNEQFF. The CDR3 nucleotides read TGTGCCAGCAGCTTGGACTATGATAGATACAATGAGCAGTTCTTC.

V is TRBV30 and J is TRBJ2-1, with 8 nucleotides matching TRBD2. This CDR3 has 14 residues. The V gene's germline CDR1 is GTSNPN and CDR2 SVGIG (reference sequence). J lost 8 bases, V lost 0 bases, and 6 bases had no gene match. The CDR3 DNA is TGTGCCTGGAGTGTACGGGGGGGGTACGATGAGCAGTTCTTC. Protein: CAWSVRGGYDEQFF.